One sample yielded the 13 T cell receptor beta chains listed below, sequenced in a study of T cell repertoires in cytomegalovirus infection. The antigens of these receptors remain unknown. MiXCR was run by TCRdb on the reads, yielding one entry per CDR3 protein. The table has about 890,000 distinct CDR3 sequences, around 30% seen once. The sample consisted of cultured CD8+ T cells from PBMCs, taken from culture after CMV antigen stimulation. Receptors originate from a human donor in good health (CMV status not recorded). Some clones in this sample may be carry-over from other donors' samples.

CDR3 sequence reads: CASSQRTGGLGQPQHF. Written as DNA, the CDR3 is TGTGCCAGCAGTCAGCGGACAGGGGGCCTTGGTCAGCCCCAGCATTTT. The chain employs TRBV28 and TRBJ1-5, with 11 bases fitting TRBD1. V lost 5 bases to trimming and J lost 6 bases; unmatched junction nucleotides: 9. The CDR3 covers 16 residues. Germline loops: CDR1 MDHEN, CDR2 SYDVKM.

CDR3 sequence reads: CASSLGQGKVREQFF. The CDR3 DNA sequence: TGTGCCAGCAGCTTAGGACAGGGTAAGGTTCGTGAGCAGTTCTTC. The rearrangement uses TRBV7-9 and TRBJ2-1; 7 nucleotides agree with TRBD1. The V gene end was trimmed by 1 base and the J gene end by 9 bases; junction bases not matched to a gene: 9. This CDR3 region has 15 residues. Germline lookup yields CDR1 SEHNR and CDR2 FQNEAQ (reference sequence).

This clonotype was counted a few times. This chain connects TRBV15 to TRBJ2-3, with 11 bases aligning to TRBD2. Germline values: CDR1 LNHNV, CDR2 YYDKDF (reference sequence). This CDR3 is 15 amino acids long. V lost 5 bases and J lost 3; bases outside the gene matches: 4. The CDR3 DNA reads TGTGCCACCAGCGTAGCGGGGGGGCCGACAGATACGCAGTATTTT. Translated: CATSVAGGPTDTQYF.

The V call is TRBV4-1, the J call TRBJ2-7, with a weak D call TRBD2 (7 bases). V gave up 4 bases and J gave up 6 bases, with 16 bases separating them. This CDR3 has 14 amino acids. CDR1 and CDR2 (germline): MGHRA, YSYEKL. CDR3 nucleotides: TGCGCCAGCAGCCCGGGACGGGGGGCCTCCGAGCAGTACTTC. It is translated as CASSPGRGASEQYF.

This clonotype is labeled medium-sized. The DNA of the CDR3 is TGTGCCAGCACTGAAGACAGGGCTTTGAATCAGCCCCAGCATTTT. Protein: CASTEDRALNQPQHF. The chain carries TRBV7-2 and TRBJ1-5, with 7 bases fitting TRBD1. J lost 4 bases, V lost 7 bases, and 10 bases had no gene match. Germline CDR1 SGHTA, CDR2 FQGNSA. The CDR3 has 15 amino acids. Together with reference TRBV7-2 and TRBJ1-5, the CDR3 gives the full variable domain: GAGVSQSPSNKVTEKGKDVELRCDPISGHTALYWYRQSLGQGLEFLIYFQGNSAPDKSGLPSDRFSAERTGGSVSTLTIQRTQQEDSAVYLCASTEDRALNQPQHFGDGTRLSIL.

The CDR3 DNA reads TGTGCCAGCAGTTCGGCATCAGGGGACTCCTACGAGCAGCACGTC. Protein product: CASSSASGDSYEQHV. The rearrangement joins TRBV12-3 or TRBV12-4 to TRBJ2-7; D is tentatively TRBD1 or TRBD2 (6 bases each). The CDR3 has 15 residues.

CDR3 coding DNA: TGCAGTGCGCCAGGGTATCCAGATACGCAGTATTTT. Amino acid sequence: CSAPGYPDTQYF. The chain combines TRBV20-1 with TRBJ2-3, with D perhaps matching TRBD1 (5 bases). Germline V gene lookup returns CDR1 DFQATT and CDR2 SNEGSKA (reference sequence). The CDR3 has 12 residues. V shed 6 bases and J shed 4 bases, with 11 bases lying between them.

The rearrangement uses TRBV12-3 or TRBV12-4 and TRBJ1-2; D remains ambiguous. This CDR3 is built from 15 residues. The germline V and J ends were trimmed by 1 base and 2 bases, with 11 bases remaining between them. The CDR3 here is CASSLGTDLNYGYTF. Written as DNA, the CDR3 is TGTGCCAGCAGTTTAGGGACGGACCTAAACTATGGCTACACCTTC.

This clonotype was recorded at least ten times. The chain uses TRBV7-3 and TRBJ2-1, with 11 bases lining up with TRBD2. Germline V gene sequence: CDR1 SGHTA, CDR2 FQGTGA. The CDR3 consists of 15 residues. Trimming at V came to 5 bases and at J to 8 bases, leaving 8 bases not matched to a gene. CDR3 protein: CASSPPSGGFDEQFF. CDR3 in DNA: TGTGCCAGCAGCCCGCCTAGCGGGGGGTTCGATGAGCAGTTCTTC.

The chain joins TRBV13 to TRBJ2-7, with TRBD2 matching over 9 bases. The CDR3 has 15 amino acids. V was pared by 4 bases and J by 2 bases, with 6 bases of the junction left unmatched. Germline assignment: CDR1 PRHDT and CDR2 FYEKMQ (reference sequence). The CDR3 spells CASSSAGGKTYEQYF. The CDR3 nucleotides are TGTGCCAGCAGCTCAGCGGGGGGAAAAACCTACGAGCAGTACTTC.

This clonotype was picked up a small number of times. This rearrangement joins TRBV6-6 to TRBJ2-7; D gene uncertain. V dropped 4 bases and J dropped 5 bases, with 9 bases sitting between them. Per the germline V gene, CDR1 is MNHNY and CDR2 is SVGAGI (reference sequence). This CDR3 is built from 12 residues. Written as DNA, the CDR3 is TGTGCCAGCAGTTCGGACGGACACGAGCAGTACGTC. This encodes CASSSDGHEQYV.

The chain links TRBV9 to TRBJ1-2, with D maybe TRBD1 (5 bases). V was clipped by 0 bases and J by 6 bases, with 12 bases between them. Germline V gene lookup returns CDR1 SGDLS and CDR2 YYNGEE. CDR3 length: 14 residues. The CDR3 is CASSVVRRGDGYTF. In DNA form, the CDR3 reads TGTGCCAGCAGCGTAGTCAGAAGGGGAGATGGCTACACCTTC.

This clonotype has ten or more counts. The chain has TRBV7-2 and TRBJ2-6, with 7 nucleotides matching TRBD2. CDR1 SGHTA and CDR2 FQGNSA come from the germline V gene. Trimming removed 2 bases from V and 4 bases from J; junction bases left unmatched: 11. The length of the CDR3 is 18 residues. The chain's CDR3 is CASSLSSQGGKGANVLTF. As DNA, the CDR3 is TGTGCCAGCAGCTTATCTAGCCAGGGAGGGAAAGGGGCCAACGTCCTGACTTTC.